What follows is one T cell receptor beta chain and its context. TCRdb's table, derived via immunoSEQ multiplex PCR, lists solely in-frame clones and lacks some. The sample includes around 100,000 clones, around 92% of them seen just once. Per germline, CDR1 SGHNT and CDR2 YYREEE (reference sequence). V lost 4 bases to trimming and J lost 7 bases; unmatched junction nucleotides: 4. The CDR3 runs 14 residues. The data were obtained in a study of CD4+ T cells in melanoma. The clonotype comes from a human donor with melanoma. V and J are TRBV5-4 and TRBJ2-2; 10 bases fit TRBD1. Sequenced input: peripheral blood. The CDR3: CASSGDRGNGELFF. CDR3 sequence (DNA): TGTGCCAGCAGCGGGGACAGGGGAAACGGGGAGCTGTTTTTT.